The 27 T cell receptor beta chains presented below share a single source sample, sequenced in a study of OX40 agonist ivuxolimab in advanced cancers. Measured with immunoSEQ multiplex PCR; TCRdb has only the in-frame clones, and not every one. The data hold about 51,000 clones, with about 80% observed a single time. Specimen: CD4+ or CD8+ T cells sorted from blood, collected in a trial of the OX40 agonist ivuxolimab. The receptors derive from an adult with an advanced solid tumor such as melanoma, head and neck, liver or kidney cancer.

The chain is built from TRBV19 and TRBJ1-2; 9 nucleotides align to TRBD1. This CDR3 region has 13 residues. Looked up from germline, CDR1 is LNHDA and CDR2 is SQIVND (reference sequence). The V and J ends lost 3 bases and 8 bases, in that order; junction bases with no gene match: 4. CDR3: CASSITGGQGYTF. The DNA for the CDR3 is TGTGCCAGTAGTATTACAGGGGGCCAGGGCTACACCTTC.

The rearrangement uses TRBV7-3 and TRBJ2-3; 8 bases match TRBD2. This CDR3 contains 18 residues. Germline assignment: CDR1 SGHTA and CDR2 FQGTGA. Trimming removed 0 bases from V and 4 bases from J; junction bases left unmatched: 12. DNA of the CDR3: TGTGCCAGCAGCTTAACGAGGCTAGCGGGTCGGGCGGCAGATACGCAGTATTTT. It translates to CASSLTRLAGRAADTQYF.

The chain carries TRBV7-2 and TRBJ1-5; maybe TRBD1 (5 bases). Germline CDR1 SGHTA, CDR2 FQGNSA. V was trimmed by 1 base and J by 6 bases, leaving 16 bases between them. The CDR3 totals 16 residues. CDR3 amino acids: CASSLDQGVTSQPQHF. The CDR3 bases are TGTGCCAGCAGCTTAGATCAGGGAGTCACCTCTCAGCCCCAGCATTTT.

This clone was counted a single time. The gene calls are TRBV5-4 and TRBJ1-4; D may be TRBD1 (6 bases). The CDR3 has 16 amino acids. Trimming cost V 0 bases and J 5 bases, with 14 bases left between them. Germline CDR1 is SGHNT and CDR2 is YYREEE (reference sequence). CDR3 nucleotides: TGTGCCAGCAGCTTGGAAGGGGGAGGGGTAAATGAAAAACTGTTTTTT. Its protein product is CASSLEGGGVNEKLFF.

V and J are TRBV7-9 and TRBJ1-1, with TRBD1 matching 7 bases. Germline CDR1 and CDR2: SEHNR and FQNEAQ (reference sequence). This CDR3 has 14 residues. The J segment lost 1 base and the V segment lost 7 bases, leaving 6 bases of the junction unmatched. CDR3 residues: CASTPGGANTEAFF. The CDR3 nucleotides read TGTGCCAGCACGCCAGGGGGGGCGAACACTGAAGCTTTCTTT. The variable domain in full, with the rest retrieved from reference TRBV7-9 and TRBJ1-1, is DTGVSQNPRHKITKRGQNVTFRCDPISEHNRLYWYRQTLGQGPEFLTYFQNEAQLEKSRLLSDRFSAERPKGSFSTLEIQRTEQGDSAMYLCASTPGGANTEAFFGQGTRLTVV.

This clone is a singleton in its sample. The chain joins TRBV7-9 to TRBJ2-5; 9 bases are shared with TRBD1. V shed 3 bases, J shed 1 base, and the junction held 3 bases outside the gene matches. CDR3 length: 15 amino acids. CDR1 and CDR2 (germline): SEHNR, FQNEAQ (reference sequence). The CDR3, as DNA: TGTGCCAGCAGCTTGGACAGGGGATTCCAAGAGACCCAGTACTTC. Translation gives CASSLDRGFQETQYF.

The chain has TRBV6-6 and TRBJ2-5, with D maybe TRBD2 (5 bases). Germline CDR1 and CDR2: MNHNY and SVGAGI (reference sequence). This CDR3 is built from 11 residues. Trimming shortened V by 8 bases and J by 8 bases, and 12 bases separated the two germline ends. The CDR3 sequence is CASGAADTQYF. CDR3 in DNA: TGTGCCAGCGGAGCGGCCGATACCCAGTACTTC.

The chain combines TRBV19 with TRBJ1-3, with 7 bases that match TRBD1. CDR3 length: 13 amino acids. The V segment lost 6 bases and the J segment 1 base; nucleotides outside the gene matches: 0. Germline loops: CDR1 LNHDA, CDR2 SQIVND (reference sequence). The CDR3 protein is CASRQGSGNTIYF. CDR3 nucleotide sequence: TGTGCCAGTAGACAGGGGTCTGGAAACACCATATATTTT.

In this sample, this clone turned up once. The CDR3 sequence is CASSESGGAQETQYF. In nucleotides, the CDR3 is TGTGCCAGCAGTGAATCAGGGGGGGCCCAAGAGACCCAGTACTTC. V gene TRBV25-1 combines with J gene TRBJ2-5; D tentatively reads TRBD1 or TRBD2 (7 bases each). The CDR3 contains 15 residues. Germline V gives CDR1 MGHDK, CDR2 SYGVNS. Trimming took 1 base from V and 1 from J, leaving 10 bases between them.

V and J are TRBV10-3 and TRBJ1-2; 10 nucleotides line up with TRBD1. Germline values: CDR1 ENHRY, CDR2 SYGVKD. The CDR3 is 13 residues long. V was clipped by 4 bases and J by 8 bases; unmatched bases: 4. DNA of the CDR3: TGTGCCATCAGTGGACAGGGGGCAATCGGCTACACCTTC. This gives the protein CAISGQGAIGYTF.

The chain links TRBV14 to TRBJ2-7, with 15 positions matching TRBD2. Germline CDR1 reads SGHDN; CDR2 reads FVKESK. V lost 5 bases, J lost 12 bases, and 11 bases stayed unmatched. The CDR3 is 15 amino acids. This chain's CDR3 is CASSISGTSGGTTYF. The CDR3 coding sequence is TGTGCCAGCAGCATCTCCGGGACTAGCGGGGGGACGACGTACTTC.

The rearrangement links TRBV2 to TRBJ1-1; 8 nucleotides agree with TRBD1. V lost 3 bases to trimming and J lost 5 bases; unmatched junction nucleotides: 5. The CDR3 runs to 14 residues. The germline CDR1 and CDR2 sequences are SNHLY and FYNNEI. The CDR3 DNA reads TGTGCCAGCAGTGACGGAACAGGGGGAACTGAAGCTTTCTTT. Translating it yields CASSDGTGGTEAFF.

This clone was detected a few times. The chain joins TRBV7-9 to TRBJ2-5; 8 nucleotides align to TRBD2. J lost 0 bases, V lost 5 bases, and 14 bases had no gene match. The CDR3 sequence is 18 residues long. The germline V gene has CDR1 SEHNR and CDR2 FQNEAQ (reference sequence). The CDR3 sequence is CASSRNRRLAGYQETQYF. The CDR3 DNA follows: TGTGCCAGCAGCCGAAATCGGAGGCTAGCGGGCTACCAAGAGACCCAGTACTTC.

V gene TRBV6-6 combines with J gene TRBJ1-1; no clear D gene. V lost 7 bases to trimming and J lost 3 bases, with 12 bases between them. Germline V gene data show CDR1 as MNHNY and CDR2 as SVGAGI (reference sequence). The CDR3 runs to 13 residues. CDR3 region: CASKYSGDTEAFF. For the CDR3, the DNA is TGTGCCAGCAAGTACAGCGGGGACACTGAAGCTTTCTTT.

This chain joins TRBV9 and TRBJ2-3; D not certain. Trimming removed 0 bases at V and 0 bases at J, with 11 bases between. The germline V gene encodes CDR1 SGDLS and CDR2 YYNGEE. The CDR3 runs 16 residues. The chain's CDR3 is CASSVGPSTSTDTQYF. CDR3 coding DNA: TGTGCCAGCAGCGTAGGCCCCAGCACTAGCACAGATACGCAGTATTTT. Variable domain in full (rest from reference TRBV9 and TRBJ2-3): DSGVTQTPKHLITATGQRVTLRCSPRSGDLSVYWYQQSLDQGLQFLIQYYNGEERAKGNILERFSAQQFPDLHSELNLSSLELGDSALYFCASSVGPSTSTDTQYFGPGTRLTVL.

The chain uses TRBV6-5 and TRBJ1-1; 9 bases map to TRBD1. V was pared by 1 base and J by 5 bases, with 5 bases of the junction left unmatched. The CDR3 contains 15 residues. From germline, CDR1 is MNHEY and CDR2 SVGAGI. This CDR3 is CASSYWGQGETEAFF. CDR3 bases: TGTGCCAGCAGTTACTGGGGACAGGGAGAGACTGAAGCTTTCTTT.

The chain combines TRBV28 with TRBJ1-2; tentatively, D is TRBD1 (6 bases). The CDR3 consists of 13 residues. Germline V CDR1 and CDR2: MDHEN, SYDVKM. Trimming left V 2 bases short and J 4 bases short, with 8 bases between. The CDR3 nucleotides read TGTGCCAGCAGTTTAACACAGGGCTATGGCTACACCTTC. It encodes CASSLTQGYGYTF.

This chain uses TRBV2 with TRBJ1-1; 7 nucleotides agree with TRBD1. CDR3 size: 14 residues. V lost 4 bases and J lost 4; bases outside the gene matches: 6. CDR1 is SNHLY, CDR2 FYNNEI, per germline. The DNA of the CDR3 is TGTGCCAGCAGTGGGGGACAGTCCTTCACTGAAGCTTTCTTT. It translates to CASSGGQSFTEAFF.

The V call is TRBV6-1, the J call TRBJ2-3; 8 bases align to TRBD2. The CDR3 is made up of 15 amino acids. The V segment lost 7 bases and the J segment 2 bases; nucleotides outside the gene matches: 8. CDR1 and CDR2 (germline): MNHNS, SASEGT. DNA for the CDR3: TGTGCCAGCATCAGGCGGGGGGCATCCACAGATACGCAGTATTTT. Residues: CASIRRGASTDTQYF.

The CDR3 here is CASSSPRASNGYTF. Written as DNA, the CDR3 is TGTGCCAGCAGCTCCCCAAGGGCTAGTAATGGCTACACCTTC. The chain has TRBV7-9 and TRBJ1-2; D remains unclear. The V and J ends lost 4 bases and 6 bases respectively, with 15 bases between them. Germline assignment: CDR1 SEHNR and CDR2 FQNEAQ (reference sequence). This CDR3 has 14 residues.

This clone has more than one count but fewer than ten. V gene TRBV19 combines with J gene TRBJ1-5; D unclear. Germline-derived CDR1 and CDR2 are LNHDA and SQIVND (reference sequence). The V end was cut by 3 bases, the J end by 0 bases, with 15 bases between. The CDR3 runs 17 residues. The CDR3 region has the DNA TGTGCCAGTAGTATTATTCCCGGAGCTTATAGCAATCAGCCCCAGCATTTT. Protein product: CASSIIPGAYSNQPQHF.

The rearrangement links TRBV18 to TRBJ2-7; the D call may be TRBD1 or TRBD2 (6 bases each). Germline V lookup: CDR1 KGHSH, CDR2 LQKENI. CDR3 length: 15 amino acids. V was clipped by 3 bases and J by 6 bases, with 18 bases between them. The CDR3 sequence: CASSPSTRRGTEQYF. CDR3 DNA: TGTGCCAGCTCACCCTCGACTAGGAGGGGGACCGAGCAGTACTTC.

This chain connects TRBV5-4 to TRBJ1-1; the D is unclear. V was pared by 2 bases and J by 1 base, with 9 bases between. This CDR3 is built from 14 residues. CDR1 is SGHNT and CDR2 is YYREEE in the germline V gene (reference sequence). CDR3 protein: CASSFDVKNTEAFF. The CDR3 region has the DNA TGTGCCAGCAGCTTTGATGTTAAGAACACTGAAGCTTTCTTT.

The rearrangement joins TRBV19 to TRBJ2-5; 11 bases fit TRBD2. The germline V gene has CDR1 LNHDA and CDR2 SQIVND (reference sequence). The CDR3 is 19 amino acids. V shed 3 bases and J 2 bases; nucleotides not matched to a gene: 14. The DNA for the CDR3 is TGTGCCAGTAGTATGGGAAGTAGCGGGGGGGCTTTTCGGCAAGAGACCCAGTACTTC. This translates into CASSMGSSGGAFRQETQYF. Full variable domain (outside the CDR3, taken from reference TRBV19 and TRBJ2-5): DGGITQSPKYLFRKEGQNVTLSCEQNLNHDAMYWYRQDPGQGLRLIYYSQIVNDFQKGDIAEGYSVSREKKESFPLTVTSAQKNPTAFYLCASSMGSSGGAFRQETQYFGPGTRLLVL.

For the CDR3, the DNA is TGTGCCAGCAGTTCCGGGGCCAACGTCCTGACTTTC. It translates to CASSSGANVLTF. This sequence joins TRBV25-1 and TRBJ2-6; D not resolved. Germline V lookup: CDR1 MGHDK, CDR2 SYGVNS. Trimming shortened V by 5 bases and J by 4 bases, and 3 bases separated the two germline ends. This CDR3 region has 12 residues.

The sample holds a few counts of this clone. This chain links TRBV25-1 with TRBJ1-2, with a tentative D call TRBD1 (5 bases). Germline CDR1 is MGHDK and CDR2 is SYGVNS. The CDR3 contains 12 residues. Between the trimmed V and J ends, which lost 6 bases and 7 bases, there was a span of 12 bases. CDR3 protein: CASRLGLGGYTF. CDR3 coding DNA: TGTGCCAGCAGATTGGGGCTTGGTGGCTACACCTTC.

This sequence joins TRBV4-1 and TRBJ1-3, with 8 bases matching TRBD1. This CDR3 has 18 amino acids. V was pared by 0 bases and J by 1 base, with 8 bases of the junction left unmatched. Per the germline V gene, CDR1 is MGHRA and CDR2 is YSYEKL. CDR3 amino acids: CASSQDLRQGRSGNTIYF. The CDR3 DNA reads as TGCGCCAGCAGCCAAGACCTCCGACAGGGGAGGTCTGGAAACACCATATATTTT.